This T cell receptor (beta chain) was captured in a study of cytomegalovirus exposure and HLA in healthy donors. Study-level points and caveats: Among CMV-associated TCR beta chains, most appeared HLA-restricted in a later analysis. Cytomegalovirus-associated TCR beta chains were listed, numbering 164.

Researchers ran the PCR with 60 Vbeta and 13 Jbeta primers. Method: immunoSEQ multiplex PCR; TCRdb's copy keeps in-frame clones and lacks some. Among under 150,000 clones listed, roughly 60% were seen once. In regard to this clone: The antigen is unknown.

The V and J ends lost 4 bases and 10 bases, in that order; junction bases with no gene match: 14. From germline, CDR1 is GTSNPN and CDR2 SVGIG (reference sequence). This CDR3 has 15 residues. Likely unrecorded immune exposures existed in these nominally healthy donors. The clonotype originates from a woman between 40 and 50 years old in good health and CMV-seronegative. The sequencing sample was made of PBMCs. The V call is TRBV30, the J call TRBJ1-2; the match to TRBD1 covers 11 bases. In nucleotides, the CDR3 is TGTGCCTGGACCAATCAACTCCGGGACAGGGGGGCCTACACCTTC. Protein product: CAWTNQLRDRGAYTF.